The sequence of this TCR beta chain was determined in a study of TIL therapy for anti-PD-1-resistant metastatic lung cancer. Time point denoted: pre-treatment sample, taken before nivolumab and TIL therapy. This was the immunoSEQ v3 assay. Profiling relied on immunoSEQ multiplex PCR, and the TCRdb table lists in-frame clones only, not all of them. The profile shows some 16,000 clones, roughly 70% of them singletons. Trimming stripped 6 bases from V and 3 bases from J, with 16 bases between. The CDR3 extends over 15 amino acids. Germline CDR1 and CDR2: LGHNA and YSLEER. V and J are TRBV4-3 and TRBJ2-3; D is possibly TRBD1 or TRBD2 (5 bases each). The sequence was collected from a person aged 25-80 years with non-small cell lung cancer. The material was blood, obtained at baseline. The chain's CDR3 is CASSPGLGETDTQYF. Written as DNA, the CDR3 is TGCGCCAGCAGTCCCGGGCTGGGGGAGACAGATACGCAGTATTTT.